A single sample is the source of the 32 T cell receptor beta chains below, sequenced in a study of blood T cell repertoires in COVID-19. Only in-frame clones appear in the TCRdb table, and some are missing; sequencing was by immunoSEQ multiplex PCR. Of 40,000 or so clones in the sample, about 90% were seen once. Sequenced: peripheral blood. Receptors originate from a human donor in a cohort sampled during active COVID-19.

The chain uses TRBV12-3 or TRBV12-4 and TRBJ1-1, with D unclear. The CDR3 is made up of 13 amino acids. V lost 1 base to trimming and J lost 3 bases, with 6 bases between them. The chain's CDR3 is CASSLGQDTEAFF. CDR3 coding DNA: TGTGCCAGCAGTTTAGGGCAGGACACTGAAGCTTTCTTT.

The J gene is TRBJ2-6, the V gene TRBV2; TRBD1 is a possible D gene (7 bases). Germline V gives CDR1 SNHLY, CDR2 FYNNEI. CDR3 length equals 16 residues. Deletions cut 7 bases from V and 2 bases from J, with 15 bases between. The CDR3 sequence is CASTRQGGAGANVLTF. The CDR3 region has the DNA TGTGCCAGCACCCGACAGGGAGGCGCTGGGGCCAACGTCCTGACTTTC. The full variable domain, rest sourced from reference TRBV2 and TRBJ2-6, is EPEVTQTPSHQVTQMGQEVILRCVPISNHLYFYWYRQILGQKVEFLVSFYNNEISEKSEIFDDQFSVERPDGSNFTLKIRSTKLEDSAMYFCASTRQGGAGANVLTFGAGSRLTVL.

This clone has more than one count but fewer than ten. The V and J genes are TRBV18 and TRBJ2-7; tentative D call: TRBD1 (6 bases). V was trimmed by 4 bases and J by 0 bases, leaving 10 bases between them. The CDR3 is 14 amino acids. The germline V gene encodes CDR1 KGHSH and CDR2 LQKENI. The CDR3 DNA sequence: TGTGCCAGCTCACTCAGGGGCGACTCCTACGAGCAGTACTTC. Translating gives CASSLRGDSYEQYF.

V usage is TRBV11-2 and J usage is TRBJ2-2; 11 bases fit TRBD1. With 5 bases clipped from V and 4 bases from J, the junction kept 6 bases outside the gene matches. The CDR3 contains 16 residues. Germline values: CDR1 SGHAT, CDR2 FQNNGV. CDR3: CASSLGGTGGTGELFF. CDR3 DNA: TGTGCCAGCAGCCTAGGTGGGACAGGGGGCACCGGGGAGCTGTTTTTT.

CDR3 in DNA: TGTGCCAGCAGTGAACAGGGGGTGGGCACCGGGGAGCTGTTTTTT. Residues: CASSEQGVGTGELFF. V and J are TRBV2 and TRBJ2-2, with 7 bases that match TRBD1. Looked up from germline, CDR1 is SNHLY and CDR2 is FYNNEI. There are 15 residues in the CDR3. V shed 2 bases and J 4 bases; nucleotides not matched to a gene: 4.

The table lists this clone with a few counts. The chain uses TRBV30 and TRBJ1-2; 9 bases map to TRBD1. The CDR3 sequence is 13 residues long. Germline V gene sequence: CDR1 GTSNPN, CDR2 SVGIG (reference sequence). The junction had 4 bases not matched to a gene; V was cut back by 0 bases and J by 8 bases. The chain's CDR3 is CAWSVQGARGYTF. CDR3 in DNA: TGTGCCTGGAGTGTACAGGGGGCGCGAGGCTACACCTTC. Supplemented by reference TRBV30 and TRBJ1-2, the full variable domain reads SQTIHQWPATLVQPVGSPLSLECTVEGTSNPNLYWYRQAAGRGLQLLFYSVGIGQISSEVPQNLSASRPQDRQFILSSKKLLLSDSGFYLCAWSVQGARGYTFGSGTRLTVV.

CDR3 DNA sequence: TGTGCCAGCAGTTACGCAGGGGGCTACGAGCAGTACTTC. Residues: CASSYAGGYEQYF. The chain uses TRBV6-5 and TRBJ2-7, with TRBD1 matching over 7 bases. Germline V CDR1 and CDR2: MNHEY, SVGAGI. This CDR3 has 13 residues. The ends lost 2 bases at V and 3 bases at J; junction bases unmatched: 1.

The V and J genes are TRBV30 and TRBJ1-6, with 7 bases identical to TRBD1. The CDR3 is 17 residues long. Per the germline V gene, CDR1 is GTSNPN and CDR2 is SVGIG (reference sequence). With 3 bases clipped from V and 0 bases from J, the junction kept 8 bases outside the gene matches. Written as DNA, the CDR3 is TGTGCCTGGAGCCTGGACAGGACGAGCTCCTATAATTCACCCCTCCACTTT. It is translated as CAWSLDRTSSYNSPLHF.

The chain links TRBV21-1 to TRBJ2-3; the table calls TRBD2, which could not be checked here. TRBV21-1 is given as a pseudogene. The CDR3 is 21 residues long. CDR3 in amino acids: CASSNFTGRASGSYSTDTQYF. CDR3 DNA sequence: TGTGCCAGCAGCAATTTTACGGGTCGGGCTAGCGGGAGTTATAGCACAGATACGCAGTATTTT.

The chain uses TRBV7-9 and TRBJ2-1; 8 positions match TRBD2. The CDR3 consists of 14 residues. Trimming removed 7 bases from V and 7 bases from J; junction bases left unmatched: 9. Germline values: CDR1 SEHNR, CDR2 FQNEAQ (reference sequence). The CDR3 nucleotides read TGTGCCAGCACTGCTGCGGGAGGTTGGAATGAGCAGTTCTTC. The encoded protein is CASTAAGGWNEQFF.

The chain recombines TRBV5-1 with TRBJ2-1; D may be TRBD2 (6 bases). Germline values: CDR1 SGHRS, CDR2 YFSETQ. V gave up 2 bases and J gave up 7 bases, with 10 bases separating them. The CDR3 contains 13 residues. The CDR3 sequence is CASSLGGVNEQFF. As DNA, the CDR3 is TGCGCCAGCAGCTTAGGAGGGGTTAATGAGCAGTTCTTC. The variable domain in full, completed from reference TRBV5-1 and TRBJ2-1, reads KAGVTQTPRYLIKTRGQQVTLSCSPISGHRSVSWYQQTPGQGLQFLFEYFSETQRNKGNFPGRFSGRQFSNSRSEMNVSTLELGDSALYLCASSLGGVNEQFFGPGTRLTVL.

This chain connects TRBV10-3 to TRBJ1-3, with 8 bases that match TRBD1. Germline V lookup: CDR1 ENHRY, CDR2 SYGVKD. Unmatched junction bases numbered 2, after V lost 9 bases and J lost 7 bases. The CDR3 covers 11 residues. In DNA, the CDR3 is TGTGCCATTTGGACAGGGAACACCATATATTTT. It specifies CAIWTGNTIYF.

This clone came up once. This sequence joins TRBV7-6 and TRBJ2-2, with a possible D match to TRBD1 (5 bases). V dropped 4 bases and J dropped 3 bases, with 12 bases sitting between them. In germline, CDR1 is SGHVS, CDR2 FNYEAQ. The CDR3 is made up of 15 amino acids. The CDR3 reads CASSSKSGYTGELFF. The CDR3 coding sequence is TGTGCCAGCAGCTCTAAGTCAGGGTACACCGGGGAGCTGTTTTTT. Drawing the rest from reference TRBV7-6 and TRBJ2-2, the complete variable domain is GAGVSQSPRYKVTKRGQDVALRCDPISGHVSLYWYRQALGQGPEFLTYFNYEAQQDKSGLPNDRFSAERPEGSISTLTIQRTEQRDSAMYRCASSSKSGYTGELFFGEGSRLTVL.

The sample holds one count of this clone. The rearrangement joins TRBV29-1 to TRBJ1-1, with D unresolved. The CDR3 has 15 amino acids. V gave up 5 bases and J gave up 1 base, with 17 bases separating them. Germline V gives CDR1 SQVTM, CDR2 ANQGSEA. CDR3 nucleotide sequence: TGCAGCGTTACGGGCGGGGTATCATCGAACACTGAAGCTTTCTTT. Residues: CSVTGGVSSNTEAFF. Variable domain in full (rest from reference TRBV29-1 and TRBJ1-1): SAVISQKPSRDICQRGTSLTIQCQVDSQVTMMFWYRQQPGQSLTLIATANQGSEATYESGFVIDKFPISRPNLTFSTLTVSNMSPEDSSIYLCSVTGGVSSNTEAFFGQGTRLTVV.

The V call is TRBV11-3, the J call TRBJ2-2; TRBD1 is a possible D gene (5 bases). CDR1 is SGHNT, CDR2 YENEEA, per germline. V gave up 1 base and J gave up 4 bases, with 7 bases separating them. The CDR3 contains 14 residues. DNA of the CDR3: TGTGCCAGCAGCTTAGGACAGACCACCGGGGAGCTGTTTTTT. It codes for CASSLGQTTGELFF.

This chain uses TRBV30 with TRBJ1-1; 7 bases fit TRBD1. Germline V CDR1 and CDR2: GTSNPN, SVGIG (reference sequence). This CDR3 has 14 residues. J gave up 1 base and V 5 bases, and 7 bases lay outside the gene matches. CDR3 sequence: CAWGLRDRNTEAFF. The CDR3 DNA sequence: TGTGCCTGGGGGCTCCGGGACAGGAACACTGAAGCTTTCTTT.

The rearrangement joins TRBV28 to TRBJ2-2; 8 nucleotides match TRBD1. With 5 bases clipped from V and 9 bases from J, the junction kept 17 bases outside the gene matches. The CDR3 is made up of 17 amino acids. The germline gives CDR1 MDHEN, CDR2 SYDVKM. In nucleotides, the CDR3 is TGTGCCAGCAGTCCCCCGATTGGACAGGGAAACTCCTGGGAGCTGTTTTTT. Amino acids: CASSPPIGQGNSWELFF.

The chain has TRBV4-3 and TRBJ1-2; 9 nucleotides agree with TRBD1. V shed 2 bases, J shed 3 bases, and the junction held 4 bases outside the gene matches. The CDR3 has 15 residues. CDR1 and CDR2 from the germline V gene are LGHNA and YSLEER. Written as DNA, the CDR3 is TGCGCCAGCAGCCAAAGACAGGGGGTAGACTATGGCTACACCTTC. This codes for CASSQRQGVDYGYTF.

The genes are TRBV9 and TRBJ2-7; unclear D gene. Between the trimmed V and J ends, which lost 0 bases and 7 bases, there was a span of 14 bases. The CDR3 runs to 14 residues. CDR1 and CDR2 (germline): SGDLS, YYNGEE. CDR3 bases: TGTGCCAGCAGCGTAGGTTTAGCTGGTTGGGAGCAGTACTTC. This sequence encodes CASSVGLAGWEQYF.

On this clone: At one of its ends the junction is not consistent with the germline gene, which may arise from a read error. V usage is TRBV7-2 and J usage is TRBJ2-5; possibly TRBD1 for D (6 bases). There are 14 residues in the CDR3. Germline V gene sequence: CDR1 SGHTA, CDR2 FQGNSA. As DNA, the CDR3 is TGTGCCAGCAGCTCTGACTGGGGGCAAGCGACCCAGTACTTC. Translation: CASSSDWGQATQYF.

This clone was seen a single time. The chain carries TRBV5-1 and TRBJ2-7; TRBD2 matches 12 bases. The CDR3 is 18 residues long. Unmatched junction bases numbered 17, after V lost 4 bases and J lost 6 bases. The germline V gene has CDR1 SGHRS and CDR2 YFSETQ. The CDR3 loop reads CASSRRTSGNPGVREQYF. The CDR3 coding sequence is TGCGCCAGCAGCCGAAGGACTAGCGGGAACCCAGGAGTCCGCGAGCAGTACTTC.

The chain carries TRBV18 and TRBJ2-7; 14 bases are a match to TRBD2. This CDR3 comprises 15 residues. The V segment lost 3 bases and the J segment 4 bases; nucleotides outside the gene matches: 2. The germline CDR1 and CDR2 sequences are KGHSH and LQKENI. CDR3 DNA: TGTGCCAGCTCACCCGGGACTAGCGGGGGTTACGAGCAGTACTTC. Translation gives CASSPGTSGGYEQYF.

The V and J genes are TRBV21-1 and TRBJ1-5; TRBD1, the D gene given by the table, was not confirmed from the DNA. TRBV21-1 is a pseudogene locus. This CDR3 comprises 20 residues. CDR3 sequence reads: CASSKEGGTGPRSGDQPQHF. The CDR3 region has the DNA TGTGCCAGCAGCAAAGAGGGCGGGACAGGCCCTAGGAGCGGTGATCAGCCCCAGCATTTT.

This chain joins TRBV14 and TRBJ2-7, with D hard to call. This CDR3 region has 13 residues. CDR1 is SGHDN and CDR2 is FVKESK in the germline V gene. Trimming pared 4 bases from V and 3 bases from J, leaving 10 bases between. The DNA of the CDR3 is TGTGCCAGCAGCCCAACCAACAGCTACGAGCAGTACTTC. Amino acids: CASSPTNSYEQYF. Combining the CDR3 with reference TRBV14 and TRBJ2-7 gives the whole variable domain EAGVTQFPSHSVIEKGQTVTLRCDPISGHDNLYWYRRVMGKEIKFLLHFVKESKQDESGMPNNRFLAERTGGTYSTLKVQPAELEDSGVYFCASSPTNSYEQYFGPGTRLTVT.

The chain couples TRBV6-2 or TRBV6-3 to TRBJ1-1, with no clear D. There are 12 residues in the CDR3. The germline CDR1 and CDR2 sequences are MNHEY and SVGEGT. With 1 base removed from V and 8 bases from J, the gap between germline ends came to 8 bases. The CDR3 protein is CASSYLKTEAFF. Here the CDR3 DNA reads TGTGCCAGCAGTTACTTGAAGACAGAAGCTTTCTTT.

The genes are TRBV9 and TRBJ2-1; D unresolved. The germline V and J ends were trimmed by 3 bases and 9 bases, with 19 bases remaining between them. CDR1 and CDR2 (germline): SGDLS, YYNGEE. CDR3 length: 15 residues. DNA for the CDR3: TGTGCCAGCAGCGCGGAAGCGCGAACAACAAGTGAGCAGTTCTTC. This codes for CASSAEARTTSEQFF.

The V call is TRBV30, the J call TRBJ1-2, with TRBD1 as a possible D gene (5 bases). This CDR3 is built from 12 residues. V was trimmed by 8 bases and J by 8 bases, leaving 18 bases between them. Looked up from germline, CDR1 is GTSNPN and CDR2 is SVGIG (reference sequence). CDR3 residues: CAGGRGNKGYTF. CDR3 DNA: TGTGCCGGGGGGAGAGGGAACAAAGGCTACACCTTC.

The chain employs TRBV19 and TRBJ2-1, with D possibly matching TRBD1 (7 bases). The V and J ends lost 10 bases and 10 bases respectively, with 17 bases between them. Germline V gene sequence: CDR1 LNHDA, CDR2 SQIVND (reference sequence). This CDR3 has 12 residues. CDR3 loop: CATQGGRREQFF. In nucleotides, the CDR3 is TGTGCCACTCAGGGGGGTAGAAGAGAGCAGTTCTTC.

The rearrangement uses TRBV7-8 and TRBJ2-2; possible D gene TRBD1, 5 bases. V was pared by 4 bases and J by 5 bases, with 8 bases between. CDR3 length: 13 amino acids. Per germline, CDR1 SGHVS and CDR2 FQNEAQ. The CDR3 loop is CASSWTLTGELFF. Written as DNA, the CDR3 is TGTGCCAGCAGCTGGACATTAACCGGGGAGCTGTTTTTT.

This chain connects TRBV27 to TRBJ1-6; TRBD1 is a possible D gene (5 bases). V was shortened by 6 bases and J by 7 bases, with 13 bases between the two germline ends. The CDR3 consists of 14 residues. CDR1 MNHEY and CDR2 SMNVEV come from the germline V gene (reference sequence). CDR3 sequence: CASRLGGWNSPLHF. Written as DNA, the CDR3 is TGTGCCAGCAGATTGGGGGGTTGGAATTCACCCCTCCACTTT.

The V call is TRBV28, the J call TRBJ1-5; 7 bases line up with TRBD1. The CDR3 is made up of 13 amino acids. Losses at the gene ends were 8 bases for V and 3 bases for J; bases not matched to a gene: 4. CDR1 and CDR2 (germline): MDHEN, SYDVKM. The CDR3 DNA reads TGTGCCAGCTCCGACAGGGCCAATCAGCCCCAGCATTTT. It specifies CASSDRANQPQHF.

The DNA for the CDR3 is TGTGCCAGCAGTATACCCGGGACAGGCTACGAGCAGTACTTC. Encoded protein: CASSIPGTGYEQYF. This rearrangement joins TRBV28 to TRBJ2-7; TRBD1 matches at 8 bases. CDR3 size: 14 residues. CDR1 and CDR2 (germline): MDHEN, SYDVKM. The V gene end was trimmed by 5 bases and the J gene end by 3 bases; junction bases not matched to a gene: 6.